Detailed here is one T cell receptor beta chain. The authors' processing: Nucleated cell number was recorded as an estimate derived from reference gene primer amplification. This table comes from immunoSEQ multiplex PCR, and its TCRdb copy is limited to in-frame clones, with some not included. The V and J calls and clone size are taken from that table; D and trimming were inferred from the DNA. There are 100,000 to 150,000 clones in the sample; 85% to 90% occur only once, and less than 5.5% lies in the top ten. V gave up 3 bases and J gave up 0 bases, with 5 bases separating them. The CDR3 spans 13 residues. Germline CDR1 DFQATT, CDR2 SNEGSKA (reference sequence). The sample is drawn from a study of blood T cell repertoires in COVID-19. Background on the study: PBMCs, B-cell-depleted T cells, or T cells were the source of the cDNA or gDNA that made up the material.

The Seattle site enrolled patients during active infection and followed them longitudinally. Source material: peripheral blood. The TCR was taken from a man in his sixties with COVID-19, enrolled during active disease. The rearrangement uses TRBV20-1 and TRBJ1-4; unclear D gene. The CDR3 region is CSASRSTNEKLFF. The CDR3 DNA sequence: TGCAGTGCTAGTCGGTCAACTAATGAAAAACTGTTTTTT.